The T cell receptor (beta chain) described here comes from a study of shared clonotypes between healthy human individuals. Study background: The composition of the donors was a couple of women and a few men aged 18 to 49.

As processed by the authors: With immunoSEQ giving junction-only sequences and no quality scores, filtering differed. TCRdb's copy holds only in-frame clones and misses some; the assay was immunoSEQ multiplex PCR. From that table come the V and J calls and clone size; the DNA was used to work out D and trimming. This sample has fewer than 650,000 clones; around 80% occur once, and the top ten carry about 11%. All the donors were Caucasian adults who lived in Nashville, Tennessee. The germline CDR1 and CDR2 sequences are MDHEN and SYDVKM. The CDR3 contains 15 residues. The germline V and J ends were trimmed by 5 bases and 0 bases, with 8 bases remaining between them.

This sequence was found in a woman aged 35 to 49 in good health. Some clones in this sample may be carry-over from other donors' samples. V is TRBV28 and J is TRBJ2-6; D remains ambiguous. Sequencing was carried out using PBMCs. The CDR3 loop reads CASSNHRSGANVLTF. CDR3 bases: TGTGCCAGCAGTAACCACCGCTCTGGGGCCAACGTCCTGACTTTC.